The rows below give T cell receptor beta chains drawn from one sample of a study of blood T cells in healthy people across ages. TCRdb reprocessed the 5' RACE reads via MiXCR and lists one record per CDR3 protein. The repertoire includes about 900,000 distinct CDR3 sequences, roughly 48% of them detected once, and 13% sits in the top ten. The sequenced sample consisted of blood. These receptor sequences come from a man younger than 45 in good health. The CDR3 runs from the conserved cysteine through the conserved F or W. The D gene is left open where the match is weak. Rows may omit the clone size; those that give it use once, few, many or a size class.

v_gene: TRBV20-1; abundance: NA; j_gene: TRBJ2-3; d_gene: NA; CDR3nt: TGCAGTGCTAGCCGGCAGGGCGGAGATACGCAGTATTTT; CDR3aa: CSASRQGGDTQYF
v_gene: TRBV6-1; abundance: NA; j_gene: TRBJ1-2; d_gene: NA; CDR3nt: TGTGCCAGCAGTGCCTCGGACGGAGGGCGCTACACCTTC; CDR3aa: CASSASDGGRYTF
v_gene: TRBV4-2; abundance: few; j_gene: TRBJ2-5; d_gene: TRBD2; CDR3nt: TGTGCCAGCAGCCAAGATATTAGCGGGGGTTACCAAGAGACCCAGTACTTC; CDR3aa: CASSQDISGGYQETQYF
v_gene: TRBV6-6; abundance: NA; j_gene: TRBJ2-7; d_gene: NA; CDR3nt: TGTGCCAGCAGACCGGACACCTACGAGCAGTACTTC; CDR3aa: CASRPDTYEQYF
v_gene: TRBV6-2/TRBV6-3; abundance: few; j_gene: TRBJ2-7; d_gene: TRBD2; CDR3nt: TGTGCCAGCAGGCCGGGACTAGCGGTGTACGAGCAGTACTTC; CDR3aa: CASRPGLAVYEQYF
v_gene: TRBV10-3; abundance: NA; j_gene: TRBJ2-7; d_gene: NA; CDR3nt: TGTGCCATCAGTCGTCCGGGTACCTACGAGCAGTACTTC; CDR3aa: CAISRPGTYEQYF
v_gene: TRBV7-3; abundance: few; j_gene: TRBJ2-1; d_gene: NA; CDR3nt: TGTGCCAGCAGCGGGGGCAGGGATAATGAGCAGTTCTTC; CDR3aa: CASSGGRDNEQFF
v_gene: TRBV29-1; abundance: few; j_gene: TRBJ2-3; d_gene: TRBD2; CDR3nt: TGCAGCGTTGAAATAGCGGGGACAGATACGCAGTATTTT; CDR3aa: CSVEIAGTDTQYF
v_gene: TRBV27; abundance: NA; j_gene: TRBJ2-1; d_gene: TRBD2; CDR3nt: TGTGCCAGCAGGGGTGCGGGGGGCTCCTACGAGCAGTTCTTC; CDR3aa: CASRGAGGSYEQFF
v_gene: TRBV9; abundance: few; j_gene: TRBJ2-7; d_gene: TRBD1; CDR3nt: TGTGCCAGCAGCGAAGAGACAGGGATTATATACGAGCAGTACTTC; CDR3aa: CASSEETGIIYEQYF
v_gene: TRBV5-1; abundance: NA; j_gene: TRBJ2-6; d_gene: NA; CDR3nt: TGCGCCAGCGGGCTTAGGGACTCTGGGGCCAACGTCCTGACTTTC; CDR3aa: CASGLRDSGANVLTF
v_gene: TRBV29-1; abundance: few; j_gene: TRBJ2-3; d_gene: TRBD2; CDR3nt: TGCAGCGCCACATTAGCGGCTAGCGGAGTCACAGATACGCAGTATTTT; CDR3aa: CSATLAASGVTDTQYF
v_gene: TRBV12-3/TRBV12-4; abundance: NA; j_gene: TRBJ1-3; d_gene: NA; CDR3nt: TGTGCCAGCAGTGCCGACTCTGGAAACACCATATATTTT; CDR3aa: CASSADSGNTIYF
v_gene: TRBV7-2; abundance: NA; j_gene: TRBJ2-3; d_gene: NA; CDR3nt: TGTGCCAGCAGCTTTGACAGACGCACAGATACGCAGTATTTT; CDR3aa: CASSFDRRTDTQYF
v_gene: TRBV4-2; abundance: NA; j_gene: TRBJ2-1; d_gene: NA; CDR3nt: TGTGCCAGCAGCCCAGGGACGCCAAATTACAATGAGCAGTTCTTC; CDR3aa: CASSPGTPNYNEQFF
v_gene: TRBV18; abundance: NA; j_gene: TRBJ2-7; d_gene: TRBD1; CDR3nt: TGTGCCAGCTCAAACGGACAGGGGGCTCTAGGCGAGCAGTACTTC; CDR3aa: CASSNGQGALGEQYF